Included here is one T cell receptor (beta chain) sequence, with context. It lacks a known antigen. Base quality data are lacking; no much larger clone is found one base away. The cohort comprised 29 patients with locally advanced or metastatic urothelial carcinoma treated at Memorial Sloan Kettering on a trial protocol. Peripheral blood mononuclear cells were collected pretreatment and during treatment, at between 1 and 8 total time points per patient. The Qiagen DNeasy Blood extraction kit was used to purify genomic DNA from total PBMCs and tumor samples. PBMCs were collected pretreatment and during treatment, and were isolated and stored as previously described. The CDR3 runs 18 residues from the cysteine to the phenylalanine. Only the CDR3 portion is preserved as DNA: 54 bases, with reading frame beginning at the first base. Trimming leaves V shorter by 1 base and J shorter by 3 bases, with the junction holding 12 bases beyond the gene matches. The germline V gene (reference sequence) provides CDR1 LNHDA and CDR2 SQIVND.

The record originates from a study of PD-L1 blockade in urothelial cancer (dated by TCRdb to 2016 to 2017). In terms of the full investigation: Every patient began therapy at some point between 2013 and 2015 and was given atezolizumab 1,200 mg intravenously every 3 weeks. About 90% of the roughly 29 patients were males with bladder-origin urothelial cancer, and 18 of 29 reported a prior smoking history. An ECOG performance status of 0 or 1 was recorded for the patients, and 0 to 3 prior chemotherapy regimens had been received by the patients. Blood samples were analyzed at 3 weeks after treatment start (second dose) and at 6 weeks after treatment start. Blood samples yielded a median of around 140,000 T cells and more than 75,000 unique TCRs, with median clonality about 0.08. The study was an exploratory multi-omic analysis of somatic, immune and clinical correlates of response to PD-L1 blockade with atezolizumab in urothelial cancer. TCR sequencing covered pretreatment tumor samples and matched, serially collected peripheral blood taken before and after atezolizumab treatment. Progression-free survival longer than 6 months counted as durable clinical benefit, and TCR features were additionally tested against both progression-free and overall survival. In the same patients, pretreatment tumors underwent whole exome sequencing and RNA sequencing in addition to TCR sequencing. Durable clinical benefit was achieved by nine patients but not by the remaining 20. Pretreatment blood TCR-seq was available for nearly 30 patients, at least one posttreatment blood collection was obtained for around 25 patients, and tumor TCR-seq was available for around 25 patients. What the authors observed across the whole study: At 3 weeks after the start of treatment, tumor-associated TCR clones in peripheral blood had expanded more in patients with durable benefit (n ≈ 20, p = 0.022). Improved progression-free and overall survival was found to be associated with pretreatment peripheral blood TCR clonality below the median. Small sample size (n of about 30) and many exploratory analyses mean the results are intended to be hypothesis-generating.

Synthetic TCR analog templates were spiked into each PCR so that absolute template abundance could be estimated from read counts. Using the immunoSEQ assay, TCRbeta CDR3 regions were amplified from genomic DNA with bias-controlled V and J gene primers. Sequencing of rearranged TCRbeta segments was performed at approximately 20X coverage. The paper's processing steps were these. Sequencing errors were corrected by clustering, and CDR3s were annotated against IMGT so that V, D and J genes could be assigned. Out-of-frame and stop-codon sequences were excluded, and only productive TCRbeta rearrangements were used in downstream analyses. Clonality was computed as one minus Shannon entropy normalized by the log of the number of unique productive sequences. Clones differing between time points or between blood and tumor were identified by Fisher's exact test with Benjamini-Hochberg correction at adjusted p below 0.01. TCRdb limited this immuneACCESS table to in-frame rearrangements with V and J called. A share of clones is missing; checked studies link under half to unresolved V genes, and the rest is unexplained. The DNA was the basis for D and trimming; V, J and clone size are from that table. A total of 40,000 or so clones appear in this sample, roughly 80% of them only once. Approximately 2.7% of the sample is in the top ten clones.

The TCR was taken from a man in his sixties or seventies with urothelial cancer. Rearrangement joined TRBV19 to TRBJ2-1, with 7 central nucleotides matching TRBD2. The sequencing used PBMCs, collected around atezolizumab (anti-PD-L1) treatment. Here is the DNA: TGTGCCAGTAGTATAGCGGCCCCTGGGGCGGGAGTCTACAATGAGCAGTTCTTC. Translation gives CASSIAAPGAGVYNEQFF.